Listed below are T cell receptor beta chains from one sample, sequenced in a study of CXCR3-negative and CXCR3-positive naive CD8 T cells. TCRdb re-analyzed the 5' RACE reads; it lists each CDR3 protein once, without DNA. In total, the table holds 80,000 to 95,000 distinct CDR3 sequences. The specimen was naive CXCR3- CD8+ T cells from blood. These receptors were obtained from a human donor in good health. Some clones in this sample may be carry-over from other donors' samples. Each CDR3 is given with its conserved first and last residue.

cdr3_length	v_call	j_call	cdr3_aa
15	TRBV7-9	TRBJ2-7	CASSPPGERVYEQYF
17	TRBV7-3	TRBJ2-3	CASSSPMVGGSTDTQYF
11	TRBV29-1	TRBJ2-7	CSVFIRREQYF
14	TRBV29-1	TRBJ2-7	CSVVGGQGAAEQYF
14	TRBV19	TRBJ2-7	CASSGRDSTYEQYF
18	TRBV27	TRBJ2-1	CASSLGSGGPLPYNEQFF
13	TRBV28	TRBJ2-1	CASSPRLDDEQFF
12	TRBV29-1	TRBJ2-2	CSVPRESGELFF
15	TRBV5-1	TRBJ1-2	CASSADSGRLYGYTF
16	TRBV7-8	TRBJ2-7	CASSLELTSGGDEQYF
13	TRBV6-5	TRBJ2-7	CASSRDRGEEQYF
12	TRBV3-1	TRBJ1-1	CASSPRGAEAFF
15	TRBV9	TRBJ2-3	CASSVATGSTDTQYF
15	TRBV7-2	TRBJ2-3	CASSLRHGSTDTQYF
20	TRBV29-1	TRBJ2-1	CSADGGTSGRQGSFVNEQFF
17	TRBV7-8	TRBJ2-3	CASSLGPGRESTDTQYF
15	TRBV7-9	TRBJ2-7	CASSLRTAHSYEQYF
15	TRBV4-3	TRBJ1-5	CASSQERGWNQPQHF
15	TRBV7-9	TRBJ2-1	CASSSGERGYNEQFF
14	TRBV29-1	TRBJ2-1	CSVDETFRDNEQFF
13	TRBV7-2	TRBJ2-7	CASRDFTGYEQYF
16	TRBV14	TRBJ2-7	CASSQDHSRKPYEQYF
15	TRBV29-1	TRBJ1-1	CSVEGTSGGRTEAFF
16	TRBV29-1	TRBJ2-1	CSVPTPRDRDINEQFF
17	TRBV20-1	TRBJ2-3	CSARSLAGGGFTDTQYF
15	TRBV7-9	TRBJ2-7	CASSFGGAMDYEQYF
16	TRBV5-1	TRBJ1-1	CASSLVPVWKNTEAFF
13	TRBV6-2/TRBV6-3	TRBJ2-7	CASSYRDYDEQYF
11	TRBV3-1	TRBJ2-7	CASSHSYEQYF
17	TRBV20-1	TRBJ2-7	CSARELEGQGIAYEQYF
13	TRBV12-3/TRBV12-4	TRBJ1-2	CASSLLASYGYTF
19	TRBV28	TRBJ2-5	CASRPAPGRGPHFQETQYF
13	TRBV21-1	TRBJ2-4	CASSEKGTLYQYF
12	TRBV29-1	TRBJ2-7	CSVEGGGYEQYF
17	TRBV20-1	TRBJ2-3	CSAKLAGVPSVTDTQYF
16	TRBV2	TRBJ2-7	CASSEAWADNSYEQYF
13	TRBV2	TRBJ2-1	CAIAGISYNEQFF
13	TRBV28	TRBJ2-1	CASRFGGYNEQFF
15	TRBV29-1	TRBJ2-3	CSVEGGLAGADTQYF
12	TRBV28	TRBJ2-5	CASSFPEETQYF
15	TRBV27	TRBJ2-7	CASSLSRGASYEQYF
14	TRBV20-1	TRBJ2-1	CSAVTSGKGNEQFF
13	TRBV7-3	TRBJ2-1	CASSLGSSYEQFF
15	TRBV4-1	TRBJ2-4	CASSPKGQTGGIQYF
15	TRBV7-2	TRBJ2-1	CASSLGGPFSNEQFF
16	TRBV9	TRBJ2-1	CASSAGGSGGFDEQFF
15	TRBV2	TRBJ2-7	CASSSDIGSLYEQYF
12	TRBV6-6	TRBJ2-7	CASSLRAYEQYF
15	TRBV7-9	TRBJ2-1	CASSLVGPVYNEQFF
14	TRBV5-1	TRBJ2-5	CASSPRRWEETQYF
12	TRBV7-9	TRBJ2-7	CASSFSSYEQYF
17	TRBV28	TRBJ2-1	CASSLPPPLEGYNEQFF
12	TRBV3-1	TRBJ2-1	CASRQTGNEQFF
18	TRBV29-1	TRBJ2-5	CSVDGELAGASPQETQYF
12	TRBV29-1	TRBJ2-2	CSANREDGELFF
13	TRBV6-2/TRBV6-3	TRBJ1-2	CASSYGTVYGYTF
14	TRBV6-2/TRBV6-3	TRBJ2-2	CASSYSQNTGELFF
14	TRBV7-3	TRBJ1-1	CASSQTGGETEAFF